What follows are 13 T cell receptor beta chains derived from one specimen sequenced in a study of OX40 agonist ivuxolimab in advanced cancers. TCRdb's copy holds only in-frame clones and misses some; the assay was immunoSEQ multiplex PCR. The repertoire holds approximately 74,000 clones, with 75% to 95% as singletons. Sequencing used CD4+ or CD8+ T cells sorted from blood, obtained in a trial of the OX40 agonist ivuxolimab. These receptors were obtained from an adult with an advanced solid tumor such as melanoma, head and neck, liver or kidney cancer.

The chain is built from TRBV4-3 and TRBJ1-4; D is undetermined. This CDR3 contains 13 residues. Germline CDR1 and CDR2: LGHNA and YSLEER. Trimming left V 1 base short and J 10 bases short, with 10 bases between. Written as DNA, the CDR3 is TGCGCCAGCAGCCAAGGGACGGTGGGAAAACTGTTTTTT. Encoded protein: CASSQGTVGKLFF.

This clone was seen only once. The chain carries TRBV7-6 and TRBJ2-1, with TRBD1 identical over 7 bases. V lost 6 bases and J lost 2; bases outside the gene matches: 10. The CDR3 runs 16 residues. From germline, CDR1 is SGHVS and CDR2 FNYEAQ. The CDR3 bases are TGTGCCAGCAGTGCAATCCCGGGACAGACCTACAATGAGCAGTTCTTC. Amino acid sequence: CASSAIPGQTYNEQFF. Together with reference TRBV7-6 and TRBJ2-1, the CDR3 gives the full variable domain: GAGVSQSPRYKVTKRGQDVALRCDPISGHVSLYWYRQALGQGPEFLTYFNYEAQQDKSGLPNDRFSAERPEGSISTLTIQRTEQRDSAMYRCASSAIPGQTYNEQFFGPGTRLTVL.

This clone has a single count. Its ends do not fully match the called genes, so a read error is possible. The rearrangement uses TRBV7-7 and TRBJ1-3; D is unclear. The length of the CDR3 is 14 residues. The germline V gene encodes CDR1 SSHAT and CDR2 FNYEAQ (reference sequence). The CDR3 DNA sequence: TGTGCTAGCAGCCCTCTTAGCTCTGGAAACACCATATATTTT. Its translation: CASSPLSSGNTIYF.

CDR3 amino acids: CASSFSWGRETQYF. CDR3 in DNA: TGTGCCAGCAGTTTTAGCTGGGGGCGGGAGACCCAGTACTTC. The gene calls are TRBV27 and TRBJ2-5; a weak D match, TRBD1 (6 bases). CDR1 is MNHEY, CDR2 SMNVEV, per germline (reference sequence). V lost 3 bases to trimming and J lost 5 bases, with 13 bases between them. This CDR3 is built from 14 residues.

V and J are TRBV2 and TRBJ2-7, with a possible D match to TRBD2 (6 bases). V dropped 8 bases and J dropped 3 bases, with 17 bases sitting between them. CDR3 size: 14 residues. The germline CDR1 and CDR2 sequences are SNHLY and FYNNEI. As DNA, the CDR3 is TGTGCCAGCGGAGGGTGGAATACGGGCTACGAGCAGTACTTC. Its protein is CASGGWNTGYEQYF.

The V call is TRBV19, the J call TRBJ2-2; D may be TRBD2 (7 bases). This CDR3 has 15 amino acids. Trimming took 3 bases from V and 7 from J, leaving 15 bases between them. Per germline, CDR1 LNHDA and CDR2 SQIVND (reference sequence). The DNA for the CDR3 is TGTGCCAGTAGTATTGTCGGGGGGCTCGTCGGGGAGCTGTTTTTT. Translating it yields CASSIVGGLVGELFF.

V and J are TRBV6-5 and TRBJ2-2; TRBD1 matches 7 bases. Trimming took 5 bases from V and 4 from J; bases not matched to a gene: 7. The V gene's germline CDR1 is MNHEY and CDR2 SVGAGI. This CDR3 contains 15 residues. DNA of the CDR3: TGTGCCAGCAGTGCGTTCGGGACAGTCACCGGGGAGCTGTTTTTT. It codes for CASSAFGTVTGELFF.

The rearrangement links TRBV6-6 to TRBJ2-7; D ambiguous. CDR1 is MNHNY and CDR2 is SVGAGI in the germline V gene (reference sequence). CDR3 length: 14 residues. V was cut by 4 bases and J by 5 bases, with 15 bases left in between. This chain's CDR3 is CASSSRVTPHEQYF. DNA for the CDR3: TGTGCCAGCAGTTCCCGTGTAACCCCACACGAGCAGTACTTC.

The chain employs TRBV19 and TRBJ1-1; D gene ambiguous. The germline V gene has CDR1 LNHDA and CDR2 SQIVND (reference sequence). V lost 3 bases, J lost 1 base, and 6 bases lay in between. This CDR3 is built from 13 residues. Here the CDR3 reads CASSMTENTEAFF. The DNA of the CDR3 is TGTGCCAGTAGTATGACGGAGAACACTGAAGCTTTCTTT.

The CDR3 DNA is TGCGCCAGCAGCCAAGAAGAAGGGTACTATGGCTACACCTTC. This translates into CASSQEEGYYGYTF. The chain couples TRBV4-3 to TRBJ1-2; no clear D. CDR1 is LGHNA, CDR2 YSLEER, per germline. This CDR3 is 14 amino acids long. V was clipped by 0 bases and J by 3 bases, with 8 bases between them.

The rearrangement joins TRBV27 to TRBJ2-2; no firm D call. Trimming removed 5 bases from V and 5 bases from J, with 9 bases in between. The CDR3 totals 13 residues. Per the germline V gene, CDR1 is MNHEY and CDR2 is SMNVEV (reference sequence). The CDR3 DNA reads TGTGCCAGCAGTATCCAGCGTACCGGGGAGCTGTTTTTT. Its translation is CASSIQRTGELFF.

V is TRBV7-9 and J is TRBJ2-7; D might be TRBD2 (6 bases). V shed 4 bases and J shed 1 base, with 17 bases lying between them. The CDR3 is 16 amino acids. Looked up from germline, CDR1 is SEHNR and CDR2 is FQNEAQ (reference sequence). For the CDR3, the DNA is TGTGCCAGCAGCTCCGGGGGAAAGCTAGGATCCTACGAGCAGTACTTC. Protein sequence: CASSSGGKLGSYEQYF.

The J gene is TRBJ2-7, the V gene TRBV28; TRBD1 matches at 9 bases. The trim removed 3 bases at V and 5 bases at J, leaving 5 bases unmatched. CDR1 is MDHEN and CDR2 is SYDVKM in the germline V gene. This CDR3 region has 14 residues. CDR3 DNA sequence: TGTGCCAGCAGTTTCGGGACAGGGATCCACGAGCAGTACTTC. Residues: CASSFGTGIHEQYF.